This T cell receptor (beta chain) was identified in a study of cytomegalovirus exposure and HLA in healthy donors (dated by TCRdb to the late 2010s). Broadly, across the study: According to an earlier analysis of a few hundred of the donors, 150 million to 200 million T cells yielded 95 million to 140 million unique TCR beta sequences and 276 Gb of sequence data. An early release that covered fewer than 750 HLA-typed donors contained approximately 300 gigabases of sequencing data and 75 million to 100 million unique TCR sequences. To decide whether each TCR beta V gene segment behaved as functional or pseudogenic, an earlier analysis of fewer than 750 of the donors relied on high-throughput TCR beta sequencing. Class I and class II HLA loci were covered by the typing at four-digit resolution. The study was designed to test whether signatures of past pathogen exposure could be identified by cataloging public T cell receptors. Donor age, sex, ethnicity and CMV serostatus were compiled together with the repertoire data. Among 300 to 500 genotyped donors of the cohort, an average of around 250,000 unique TCR beta nucleotide sequences was sequenced per donor, of which about 18% were non-productive. The number of donors typed differed by locus, with roughly 620-640 for A, B, C, DRB1 and DQB1, roughly 550 for DQA1, 600 to 610 for DPA1, and approximately 470 for DPB1. Five DR-DQ haplotypes were handled as single units for association and clustering, since linkage in the cohort was strong. To predict cytomegalovirus infection status, the study brought together high-throughput TCR immunosequencing, statistical association of individual TCRs with disease status, and machine learning. A separate validation cohort of 100 to 150 different subjects was used in addition to the approximately 700-subject first cohort. The study used immunosequencing to profile the T cell repertoires of around 600 subjects and linked those repertoires to cytomegalovirus serostatus. Rather than drawing on any new phenotypic data, the later analysis identified candidate immune exposures from TCR beta sequences and the way those sequences occurred across donors. In a later genetic analysis, genome-wide SNP genotypes for about 60% of the 666 donors were used, and that subset was treated as a discovery cohort. Of the roughly 430 genotyped donors, around 81% fell in the genetic ancestry cluster associated with self-reported Caucasian donors. A later analysis re-analyzed previously published TCR beta repertoires from several hundred donors and added high-resolution HLA genotyping to study TCR occurrence patterns. Every repertoire in the discovery cohort had been generated on one and the same sequencing platform.

On this clone: The clone's antigen remains unknown. Qualities for individual bases were not recorded, and no much larger clone is one base off.

The cohort consisted of approximately 690 healthy bone marrow donors. Cohort members were all nominally healthy when sampled, although unrecorded immune exposures were likely present. The donor was CMV seropositive and belonged to the group of about 290 seropositive cohort members. Each donor provided a peripheral blood sample, and peripheral blood mononuclear cells were used for TCR beta sequencing. Genomic DNA extraction from the blood cell samples was performed with the Qiagen DNeasy Blood Extraction Kit. Taken from the germline V gene, the CDR1 and CDR2 loops are MRHNA and SNTAGT. Here V drops 6 bases and J drops 7 bases, and the junction holds 5 bases not matched to any gene. The CDR3 covers 13 residues, taking in both the cysteine and the phenylalanine. Left in the record is the CDR3 DNA by itself, 39 bases read in frame from the first base. The study at large found these results: Broadly in line with IMGT annotations, most TCR beta V segments showed up in productive rearrangements about 90% or about 30% of the time in an earlier analysis of around 550 of the donors. CMV serostatus was the only immune exposure information available for the cohort. The earlier analysis of almost 600 of the donors excluded roughly 17 rarely observed V segments, including chromosome 9 orphons, because counts were too low. This cohort had only TCR beta chains sequenced, and the lack of alpha or paired-chain data limited which features could be detected. Compared with equally common non-associated chains, HLA-associated TCR beta chains in a later analysis were more clonally expanded and had lower generation probabilities. According to a later analysis, parvovirus B19, influenza, CMV and Epstein-Barr virus appeared linked to several top co-occurrence clusters. Sequencing depth was assumed to be roughly uniform across donors in the presence/absence analyses, though that assumption may not hold. In the study, about 150 TCR beta chains were listed as associated with cytomegalovirus. Correlated functional status among segregating V segments might be attributable to linkage disequilibrium, but an unknown experimental factor could not be ruled out. A further reported finding was that TCR beta sequences accurately predicted the HLA-A and HLA-B alleles for most subjects in the first cohort. Some IMGT-functional V segments, including TRBV6-2 and TRBV6-3, could not be told apart with the 87-base-pair reads, so those segments were excluded. In a later genetic analysis, fewer N-insertions in productive TCRs were reported among donors in an Asian-associated ancestry cluster than the roughly 700-donor mean. A cluster of highly shared sequence variants was judged likely to represent a technical artifact of the sequencing pipeline. Because HLA typing was missing for some donors at each locus, association tests included only the typed subset. Most CMV-associated TCR beta chains appeared to be HLA-restricted in a later analysis, and the HLA associations seemed to be driven largely by CMV exposure. Assigning TCR associations to individual alleles was difficult when HLA alleles, especially DR and DQ, strongly co-occurred. In a later analysis, the rate of TCR association differed among HLA loci, with DRB1 alleles having the most associated TCRs and HLA-C alleles having the fewest. Specific HLA alleles were associated with over 15,000 TCR beta sequences at a false discovery rate of 0.05 in a later analysis. In vitro tests confirmed that a few of the cytomegalovirus-associated TCR beta chains recognize cytomegalovirus antigens. In a later genetic analysis, a missense DCLRE1C variant was associated with V-gene and J-gene trimming of TCR beta chains, and the association was replicated in an independent cohort. While some public TCRs were present in many individuals, most TCR sequences turned up only very rarely across donors. The classifier was reported to diagnose cytomegalovirus status with high specificity and sensitivity in both the original cohort and the validation cohort. According to the authors, the approach could potentially be generalized to other disease states and immunological phenotypes.

Library construction relied on the immunoSEQ multiplex PCR assay. For the multiplex PCR, a mixture combining 60 forward primers for TCR Vbeta segments and 13 reverse primers for TCR Jbeta segments was used. A multiplex PCR assay on genomic DNA amplified the CDR3 region of rearranged TCR beta genes. The Illumina HiSeq System was used to sequence the amplified TCR beta libraries as 87-base-pair reads. In the source study's methods: A later analysis counted around 72 million unique TCR beta chains across the 600 to 850 repertoires, and some 11 million of these chains were shared by at least two donors. Raw reads were error-corrected and collapsed into unique sequences with a nearest-neighbor algorithm that merged closely related sequences to remove PCR and sequencing errors. To assign V, D and J gene segments, CDR3 sequences were aligned to IMGT reference sequences. For a sequence to be retained, a match of at least six nucleotides to both a V gene segment and a J gene segment was required. Rearrangements were called productive when the CDR3 lacked stop codons and stayed in frame with V and J; all others were non-productive. Following IMGT convention, CDR3 was defined as the stretch from the second conserved V-encoded cysteine to the conserved J-encoded phenylalanine. In an earlier analysis of roughly 610 of the donors, sequences lacking an unambiguous match to a single V gene segment were excluded. An earlier analysis of just under 600 of the donors called V segments functional above 56.7% productive rearrangements and segregating when the between-donor standard deviation exceeded 5%. To diagnose cytomegalovirus status from the catalog of TCR beta chain sequences, a statistical classification framework was built. In a later analysis, V and J genes were assigned by comparing TCR nucleotide sequences against IMGT/GENE-DB human TR gene sequences. Using the TCRdist pipeline, a later analysis assigned CDR3 sequences along with most-parsimonious VDJ recombination scenarios. In a later analysis, every TCR beta chain was defined by the combination of its CDR3 amino acid sequence and its V-gene family, and reads without a unique V-gene family were dropped. A later analysis removed roughly 590 highly shared, low-generation-probability nucleotide sequences to deal with suspected cross-contamination and a sequencing artifact. For each public chain, a later analysis derived a clonal expansion index from normalized ranks of inferred template counts within each repertoire. Generation probabilities in a later analysis came from a VDJ recombination model fitted to out-of-frame rearrangements, and those results were checked against IGoR. A later analysis scored TCR-TCR, TCR-HLA and TCR-CMV co-occurrence with hypergeometric tests, applying a repertoire-size bias correction to TCR pairs. A later analysis estimated false discovery rates by permuting HLA or CMV assignments 20 times. In a later analysis, co-occurring TCRs were grouped using DBSCAN, and TCRdist sequence similarity was added for clustering within HLA-allele-positive subsets. Repertoires with fewer than 30,000 or more than 120,000 public chains, plus five repertoires with anomalous nucleotide sharing, were excluded from co-occurrence clustering. Sourced from immuneACCESS, this table was stored by TCRdb with only in-frame sequences that have V and J called. A share of the clones is absent; for the studies checked, an unresolved V gene accounts for under half, and the remainder has no known explanation. The V and J calls and clone size are taken from that table; D and trimming were inferred from the DNA. The sample includes about 160,000 clones, with approximately 72% observed a single time. Roughly 6.6% of the sample comes from the top ten.

Material for sequencing was PBMCs. The rearranged chain carries TRBV6-4 and TRBJ1-2, and 10 bases in between align with TRBD1. The origin of this receptor is a man in his forties in good health and CMV-seropositive. The CDR3 is CASRQGQGCGYTF. The nucleotide sequence reads as follows: TGTGCCAGCAGACAGGGACAGGGGTGTGGCTACACCTTC.